The 23 T cell receptor beta chains listed next were all sequenced from one sample in a study of cytomegalovirus exposure and HLA in healthy donors. Sequencing was performed with immunoSEQ multiplex PCR; in TCRdb, only in-frame clones are kept and a portion is missing. The sample has 200,000 or so clones; 88% are singletons. The specimen sequenced was PBMCs. Every receptor here comes from a woman under 30 in good health and CMV-seronegative.

This chain connects TRBV28 to TRBJ1-5; 11 bases agree with TRBD1. J was trimmed by 4 bases and V by 4 bases; bases with no gene match: 6. Germline loops: CDR1 MDHEN, CDR2 SYDVKM. This CDR3 is 16 amino acids long. The DNA for the CDR3 is TGTGCCAGCAGTTCCCGGGACAGGGGGTATAATCAGCCCCAGCATTTT. It is translated as CASSSRDRGYNQPQHF.

V and J are TRBV11-2 and TRBJ2-5; D call uncertain. Germline values: CDR1 SGHAT, CDR2 FQNNGV. This CDR3 region has 14 residues. V was trimmed by 1 base and J by 4 bases, leaving 10 bases between them. The CDR3, as DNA: TGTGCCAGCAGCTTAGCCCTTACTCCAGAGACCCAGTACTTC. It yields the protein CASSLALTPETQYF.

J is TRBJ2-1 and V is TRBV4-1, with TRBD2 identical over 7 bases. The length of the CDR3 is 15 residues. CDR1 is MGHRA and CDR2 is YSYEKL in the germline V gene. J lost 8 bases, V lost 1 base, and 8 bases had no gene match. CDR3: CASSQVVGGVDEQFF. In DNA, the CDR3 is TGCGCCAGCAGCCAAGTGGTGGGGGGGGTCGATGAGCAGTTCTTC.

This sequence joins TRBV7-3 and TRBJ2-2; possibly TRBD1 for D (7 bases). The CDR3 loop spans 14 amino acids. CDR1 and CDR2 (germline): SGHTA, FQGTGA. Between the trimmed V and J ends, which lost 3 bases and 5 bases, there was a span of 10 bases. CDR3 region: CASSFQGGTGELFF. CDR3 sequence (DNA): TGTGCCAGCAGCTTCCAGGGGGGAACCGGGGAGCTGTTTTTT.

The chain uses TRBV27 and TRBJ1-4; D is possibly TRBD1 (5 bases). Germline CDR1 and CDR2: MNHEY and SMNVEV (reference sequence). V lost 6 bases, J lost 8 bases, and 19 bases lay in between. The length of the CDR3 is 15 residues. DNA for the CDR3: TGTGCCAGCAGCCGGGGGGTAGAAGGCTACGAAAAACTGTTTTTT. Residues: CASSRGVEGYEKLFF.

The genes are TRBV30 and TRBJ1-4, with D possibly being TRBD1 (5 bases). The germline V gene encodes CDR1 GTSNPN and CDR2 SVGIG (reference sequence). Trimming took 3 bases from V and 15 from J, leaving 14 bases between them. The CDR3 consists of 11 residues. The CDR3 nucleotides read TGTGCCTGGAGCAACCCCGGGGGGGTGTTTTTT. It is translated as CAWSNPGGVFF.

This clone was found many times. The V gene is TRBV4-2, the J gene TRBJ2-7, with 10 positions matching TRBD2. The germline gives CDR1 LGHNA, CDR2 YNFKEQ. Losses at the gene ends were 0 bases for V and 1 base for J; bases not matched to a gene: 3. The CDR3 runs 16 residues. The CDR3 loop reads CASSQEGAGGSYEQYF. The CDR3 DNA reads TGTGCCAGCAGCCAAGAGGGAGCGGGAGGGTCCTACGAGCAGTACTTC.

This clone was recorded once. The V call is TRBV6-5, the J call TRBJ1-1; tentative D call: TRBD1 (6 bases). Between the trimmed V and J ends, which lost 4 bases and 7 bases, there was a span of 10 bases. The CDR3 sequence is 12 residues long. The germline CDR1 and CDR2 sequences are MNHEY and SVGAGI. CDR3 in amino acids: CASSFQGREAFF. The CDR3 region has the DNA TGTGCCAGCAGTTTTCAGGGGCGTGAAGCTTTCTTT.

This rearrangement joins TRBV4-1 to TRBJ2-5; D ambiguous. The CDR3 length is 17 residues. The germline V gene encodes CDR1 MGHRA and CDR2 YSYEKL. Deletions cut 1 base from V and 5 bases from J, with 20 bases between. The CDR3, as DNA: TGCGCCAGCAGCCAAGTAGACATGGGCTTTTCTTCGGAGACCCAGTACTTC. This codes for CASSQVDMGFSSETQYF.

A few counts support this clone. The chain couples TRBV4-1 to TRBJ1-2; D is possibly TRBD1 (6 bases). The CDR3 consists of 12 residues. In germline, CDR1 is MGHRA, CDR2 YSYEKL. V lost 5 bases and J lost 3, with 7 bases in between. The CDR3 nucleotides are TGCGCCAGCAGCTACAGGGACTATGGCTACACCTTC. As protein: CASSYRDYGYTF.

V usage is TRBV6-7 and J usage is TRBJ2-5; TRBD1 is a possible D gene (5 bases). TRBV6-7 is treated as an ORF (open reading frame) with a function not yet certain. Trimming took off 6 bases at V and 5 bases at J, with 13 bases between the two ends. This CDR3 has 13 amino acids. DNA of the CDR3: TGTGCCAGCAGAAAGGGGCAGAACGAGACCCAGTACTTC. It translates to CASRKGQNETQYF.

This sequence joins TRBV6-5 and TRBJ1-2, with 10 bases identical to TRBD1. There are 15 residues in the CDR3. The V segment lost 5 bases and the J segment 2 bases; nucleotides outside the gene matches: 5. Germline-derived CDR1 and CDR2 are MNHEY and SVGAGI. The CDR3 loop is CASSIGQGGNYGYTF. The CDR3 DNA is TGTGCCAGCAGTATCGGACAGGGGGGAAACTATGGCTACACCTTC.

In its sample, this clone was seen once. CDR3 sequence: CASSIAPGIFTEAFF. The CDR3 nucleotides are TGTGCCAGTAGTATAGCTCCAGGGATCTTCACTGAAGCTTTCTTT. This chain connects TRBV19 to TRBJ1-1, with D possibly matching TRBD1 (5 bases). Trimming took 1 base from V and 4 from J, leaving 13 bases between them. CDR3 length equals 15 residues. The germline gives CDR1 LNHDA, CDR2 SQIVND (reference sequence).

The table lists this clone with a few counts. This chain links TRBV21-1 with TRBJ1-5. TRBV21-1 is labeled a pseudogene. The CDR3 has 16 residues. In nucleotides, the CDR3 is TGTACAACCGCGGAGGGAACGGGGTATAGCAATCAGCCCCAGCATTTT. The encoded protein is CTTAEGTGYSNQPQHF.

The chain employs TRBV9 and TRBJ2-1; 9 bases map to TRBD2. CDR3 size: 15 residues. Germline V gene data show CDR1 as SGDLS and CDR2 as YYNGEE. Germline trimming cut 2 bases from V and 8 bases from J; bases unmatched to any gene: 8. The CDR3: CASSVEAGGRHEQFF. The DNA for the CDR3 is TGTGCCAGCAGCGTGGAAGCGGGAGGAAGGCATGAGCAGTTCTTC.

The chain links TRBV27 to TRBJ2-1; 7 bases align to TRBD1. The V gene's germline CDR1 is MNHEY and CDR2 SMNVEV (reference sequence). The CDR3 length is 16 residues. The V segment lost 5 bases and the J segment 8 bases; nucleotides outside the gene matches: 15. CDR3 DNA: TGTGCCAGCAGTCCAGGACAGGAATATCGGTGGGATGAGCAGTTCTTC. Its protein product is CASSPGQEYRWDEQFF.

This clone was seen a handful of times. The chain couples TRBV15 to TRBJ2-3; possibly TRBD2 for D (6 bases). CDR1 LNHNV and CDR2 YYDKDF come from the germline V gene (reference sequence). The CDR3 runs 18 residues. V gave up 1 base and J gave up 3 bases, with 20 bases separating them. CDR3: CATSRAGGRASQTDTQYF. DNA of the CDR3: TGTGCCACCAGCAGAGCAGGAGGGAGAGCTTCTCAAACAGATACGCAGTATTTT. Filled out from reference TRBV15 and TRBJ2-3, the complete variable domain reads DAMVIQNPRYQVTQFGKPVTLSCSQTLNHNVMYWYQQKSSQAPKLLFHYYDKDFNNEADTPDNFQSRRPNTSFCFLDIRSPGLGDTAMYLCATSRAGGRASQTDTQYFGPGTRLTVL.

The CDR3 DNA follows: TGTGCCAGCAGCTTGACTATTAGAGGGAGTGGTGAGCAGTTCTTC. Its translation is CASSLTIRGSGEQFF. The gene calls are TRBV7-2 and TRBJ2-1; tentatively, D is TRBD2 (5 bases). Trimming removed 3 bases from V and 9 bases from J, with 18 bases in between. CDR3 length: 15 residues. Germline lookup yields CDR1 SGHTA and CDR2 FQGNSA. The variable domain in full, completed from reference TRBV7-2 and TRBJ2-1, reads GAGVSQSPSNKVTEKGKDVELRCDPISGHTALYWYRQSLGQGLEFLIYFQGNSAPDKSGLPSDRFSAERTGGSVSTLTIQRTQQEDSAVYLCASSLTIRGSGEQFFGPGTRLTVL.

The rearrangement links TRBV9 to TRBJ2-5; 14 nucleotides agree with TRBD2. Germline CDR1 is SGDLS and CDR2 is YYNGEE. This CDR3 has 15 amino acids. V gave up 0 bases and J gave up 5 bases; unmatched junction bases: 0. For the CDR3, the DNA is TGTGCCAGCAGCGTAGGACTAGCGGGAGGGGAGACCCAGTACTTC. Translated: CASSVGLAGGETQYF.

The rearrangement uses TRBV5-6 and TRBJ1-2; D unclear. The CDR3 is 16 residues long. Trimming left V 5 bases short and J 3 bases short, with 20 bases between. CDR1 is SGHDT and CDR2 is YYEEEE in the germline V gene. Here the CDR3 reads CASRLKSASTDYGYTF. In nucleotides, the CDR3 is TGTGCCAGCAGATTGAAGTCTGCGTCCACCGACTATGGCTACACCTTC.

The chain joins TRBV7-9 to TRBJ1-1; tentatively, D is TRBD1 (6 bases). Germline V gene lookup returns CDR1 SEHNR and CDR2 FQNEAQ (reference sequence). The CDR3 is 14 amino acids. V lost 5 bases and J lost 3, with 13 bases in between. CDR3 amino acids: CASSQNREYTEAFF. The CDR3 DNA sequence: TGTGCCAGCAGCCAAAACAGGGAATACACTGAAGCTTTCTTT.

The chain combines TRBV7-9 with TRBJ2-7; TRBD2 matches 8 bases. V lost 5 bases, J lost 0 bases, and 6 bases stayed unmatched. The CDR3 covers 15 residues. The germline V gene has CDR1 SEHNR and CDR2 FQNEAQ (reference sequence). CDR3 sequence (DNA): TGTGCCAGCAGCGGTACTAGCGGAAGCTCCTACGAGCAGTACTTC. This gives the protein CASSGTSGSSYEQYF.

The J gene is TRBJ2-2, the V gene TRBV28; TRBD1 matches at 7 bases. The J segment lost 2 bases and the V segment lost 5 bases, leaving 14 bases of the junction unmatched. CDR1 is MDHEN and CDR2 is SYDVKM in the germline V gene. The CDR3 extends over 18 amino acids. CDR3 in DNA: TGTGCCAGCAGTCCCACCCGCACAGGGACAGCTAACACCGGGGAGCTGTTTTTT. This gives the protein CASSPTRTGTANTGELFF.